This is a list of T cell receptor beta chains from one sample in a study of CD8 T cells in ankylosing spondylitis. TCRdb redid the calling of the 5' RACE reads with MiXCR, one entry per CDR3 protein. The table lists over 30,000 distinct CDR3 sequences, approximately 15% of them singletons, with approximately 48% in the top ten. The sequenced sample consisted of blood. These receptors came from a male donor with ankylosing spondylitis or in good health (not recorded which). The CDR3 runs from the conserved cysteine through the conserved F or W. A D gene is named only where the DNA matches it firmly. Rows give clone size only sometimes, using once, few, many, or a class for an expanded clone.

clone size	D gene	V gene	J gene	CDR3 DNA	CDR3 protein
-	-	TRBV7-6	TRBJ2-2	TGTGCCAGCAGCTTGGCAGGACCACGAACCGGGGAGCTGTTTTTT	CASSLAGPRTGELFF
many	TRBD1	TRBV12-3/TRBV12-4	TRBJ2-7	TGTGCCAGCAGTTCCTTTACAGGGGGAGAGCAGTACTTC	CASSSFTGGEQYF
few	-	TRBV7-3	TRBJ2-3	TGTGCCAGCAGCCGGTCAGATACGCAGTATTTT	CASSRSDTQYF
few	TRBD1	TRBV7-9	TRBJ1-5	TGTGCCAGCAGCTTAGGGACAGGGTACAATCAGCCCCAGCATTTT	CASSLGTGYNQPQHF
-	-	TRBV6-4	TRBJ2-4	TGTGCCAGCAGTGACCCGAGGGACGGGAAAAACATTCAGTACTTC	CASSDPRDGKNIQYF
few	-	TRBV20-1	TRBJ2-3	TGCAGTGCTTCCTCCTACGGGGGATACACAGATACGCAGTATTTT	CSASSYGGYTDTQYF
-	-	TRBV28	TRBJ1-4	TGTGCCAGCAGGTCCGGGAGCCTTAATGAAAAACTGTTTTTT	CASRSGSLNEKLFF
few	TRBD1	TRBV4-2	TRBJ1-3	TGTGCCAGCAGCCAAGATTACGACAGGGGAAGGGTGAGAGCAACTGGAAACACCATATATTTT	CASSQDYDRGRVRATGNTIYF
few	TRBD1	TRBV28	TRBJ1-4	TGTGCCAGCAGTTCACTCCAAGGGGGCGAAGCTAATGAAAAACTGTTTTTT	CASSSLQGGEANEKLFF
-	TRBD2	TRBV11-3	TRBJ2-1	TGTGCCAGCAGCCCGTCCGCAGCGGGAGGGGGTGAGCAGTTCTTC	CASSPSAAGGGEQFF
few	TRBD1	TRBV6-1	TRBJ2-2	TGTGCCAGCAGCGCCGGGACAGAGAACACCGGGGAGCTGTTTTTT	CASSAGTENTGELFF
-	-	TRBV5-1	TRBJ2-2	TGCGCCAGCACCTCCCAGGTTATGAACACCGGGGAGCTGTTTTTT	CASTSQVMNTGELFF
-	TRBD2	TRBV28	TRBJ2-2	TGTGCCAGCAGCCTAGCGGGAGGGCCCGTCGGGGAGCTGTTTTTT	CASSLAGGPVGELFF
-	-	TRBV5-1	TRBJ1-6	TGCGCCAGCAGCTTTAGGGTCGACAATTCACCCCTCCACTTT	CASSFRVDNSPLHF
-	-	TRBV5-1	TRBJ2-3	TGCGCCAGCAGCTTGGATCAGGGTTGGATTACAGATACGCAGTATTTT	CASSLDQGWITDTQYF
-	-	TRBV27	TRBJ2-1	TGTGCCAGCAGTTCACGGGACGGTTCCTCCTACAATGAGCAGTTCTTC	CASSSRDGSSYNEQFF
-	-	TRBV30	TRBJ1-5	TGTGCCTGGACCAAAGGCCAGGGCAATCAGCCCCAGCATTTT	CAWTKGQGNQPQHF
-	-	TRBV11-2	TRBJ1-6	TGTGCCAGCAGCTTAGAGAATTCACCCCTCCACTTT	CASSLENSPLHF
few	TRBD2	TRBV20-1	TRBJ2-5	TGCAGTGCTATCGGGACTAGCGGGAGTGAGACCCAGTACTTC	CSAIGTSGSETQYF
-	-	TRBV4-1	TRBJ2-1	TGCGCCAGCAGACCCCAGGGGACCTCCTACAATGAGCAGTTCTTC	CASRPQGTSYNEQFF
-	-	TRBV28	TRBJ2-7	TGTGCCAGCAGTTTATCTATGATCCAGGACTACGAGCAGTACTTC	CASSLSMIQDYEQYF
few	-	TRBV7-2	TRBJ2-7	TGTGCCAGCAGCCTAGTAGCGGGACAGGAGATGGAGTACTTC	CASSLVAGQEMEYF
-	-	TRBV29-1	TRBJ2-5	TGCAGCGTTGAGGCAGGGCAGACCCAGTACTTC	CSVEAGQTQYF
-	TRBD2	TRBV7-3	TRBJ2-1	TGTGCCAGCAGCTTTAGGCTAGCGGGAGACAATGAGCAGTTCTTC	CASSFRLAGDNEQFF
-	-	TRBV27	TRBJ2-2	TGTGCCAGCAGTTTTTCGGGGAACACCGGGGAGCTGTTTTTT	CASSFSGNTGELFF
-	-	TRBV6-1	TRBJ2-2	TGTGCCAGCATCGGACATCTTGGGGAGCTGTTTTTT	CASIGHLGELFF
once	TRBD1	TRBV28	TRBJ1-1	TGTGCCAGCAGCCGTGGGACAGGGTTAATGAACACTGAAGCTTTCTTT	CASSRGTGLMNTEAFF
-	-	TRBV29-1	TRBJ2-1	TGCAGCGTTTCCGGGACGGGTTCCTACAATGAGCAGTTCTTC	CSVSGTGSYNEQFF
-	TRBD2	TRBV20-1	TRBJ2-5	TGCAGTGCTAGAAACCCCGGGCGGGTAGCGGGCCAAGAGACCCAGTACTTC	CSARNPGRVAGQETQYF
-	TRBD2	TRBV28	TRBJ2-5	TGTGCCAGCAGTTCATTCGCTAGCGGGGGGGTCCAAGAGACCCAGTACTTC	CASSSFASGGVQETQYF
-	TRBD2	TRBV20-1	TRBJ2-5	TGCAGTGCTAGACCGGGGACTAGTCGAGAGACCCAGTACTTC	CSARPGTSRETQYF
-	-	TRBV5-4	TRBJ1-4	TGTGCCAGCAGCTTGGACATTACAACTAATGAAAAACTGTTTTTT	CASSLDITTNEKLFF
-	-	TRBV4-3	TRBJ2-3	TGCGCCAGCAGCCAAGGGTGGCAGGGGCCAGATACGCAGTATTTT	CASSQGWQGPDTQYF
many	-	TRBV5-1	TRBJ2-1	TGCGCCAGCAGCTTGGCCCTTCAGGTAGATGAGCAGTTCTTC	CASSLALQVDEQFF
-	-	TRBV7-9	TRBJ2-2	TGTGCCAGCAGAATACAATCCCGGACGGGCACCGGGGAGCTGTTTTTT	CASRIQSRTGTGELFF
-	-	TRBV10-3	TRBJ1-1	TGTGCCATCAAGGGCGAAAGGAACACTGAAGCTTTCTTT	CAIKGERNTEAFF
-	-	TRBV12-3/TRBV12-4	TRBJ1-4	TGTGCCAGCAGTTTTGCGGGCCCCGTAAAACTGTTTTTT	CASSFAGPVKLFF
-	-	TRBV20-1	TRBJ1-4	TGCAGTGCTAGAACGGCTGTAACTAATGAAAAACTGTTTTTT	CSARTAVTNEKLFF
-	TRBD2	TRBV5-1	TRBJ2-3	TGCGCCAGCAGCTCCGGGGGGGCGAAAGATACGCAGTATTTT	CASSSGGAKDTQYF
-	-	TRBV29-1	TRBJ1-1	TGCAGCGTAAGAAGACAGGCACGGAACACTGAAGCTTTCTTT	CSVRRQARNTEAFF
many	TRBD1	TRBV7-2	TRBJ2-3	TGTGCCAGCAGCTTAGGACAGGGGAGGGATACGCAGTATTTT	CASSLGQGRDTQYF
few	-	TRBV21-1	TRBJ2-1	TGTGCCAGGTTGGGACTAGCGGGAGGGTGGGCCTACAATGAGCAGTTCTTC	CARLGLAGGWAYNEQFF
-	TRBD2	TRBV11-2	TRBJ2-3	TGTGCCAGCAGCTTGGGTACTAGCGGGAGGGCAGATACGCAGTATTTT	CASSLGTSGRADTQYF
-	TRBD2	TRBV9	TRBJ2-1	TGTGCCAGCAGCGTAGTAGCGTCCGGGGGGAATGAGCAGTTCTTC	CASSVVASGGNEQFF
-	TRBD2	TRBV7-6	TRBJ2-2	TGTGCCAGCAGTCAACTAGCGGGAGGGCCATTCACCGGGGAGCTGTTTTTT	CASSQLAGGPFTGELFF
few	TRBD1	TRBV7-3	TRBJ2-3	TGTGCCAGCAGCTTATCGGGACAGGGTCACGATACGCAGTATTTT	CASSLSGQGHDTQYF
-	-	TRBV7-2	TRBJ2-6	TGTGCCAGCAGCCCAGCTTGGGCCAACGTCCTGACTTTC	CASSPAWANVLTF
many	-	TRBV20-1	TRBJ1-5	TGCAGTGCTAGAGAGGGGGGGCCCAATCAGCCCCAGCATTTT	CSAREGGPNQPQHF
-	-	TRBV2	TRBJ1-2	TGTGCCAGCGCCTCTTCAAGGACAGTAAACTATGGCTACACCTTC	CASASSRTVNYGYTF